These 8 T cell receptor beta chains came from one sample sequenced in a study of blood T cell repertoires in COVID-19. TCRdb's copy holds only in-frame clones and misses some; the assay was immunoSEQ multiplex PCR. The sample yields 150,000 or so clones, approximately 88% seen once. The sample was PBMCs or T cells enriched from blood (not recorded which). These receptors originate from a woman between 50 and 59 years old who had recovered from COVID-19.

Only one count was recorded for this clone. The chain is built from TRBV24-1 and TRBJ2-1; 10 bases are shared with TRBD2. Germline CDR1 and CDR2: KGHDR and SFDVKD. Germline trimming cut 3 bases from V and 3 bases from J; bases unmatched to any gene: 4. The CDR3 is made up of 16 amino acids. The CDR3 here is CATSDPSGGDYNEQFF. The CDR3 DNA follows: TGTGCCACCAGTGATCCGAGCGGGGGGGACTACAATGAGCAGTTCTTC.

The chain joins TRBV9 to TRBJ1-6, with D perhaps TRBD1 (5 bases). V dropped 0 bases and J dropped 5 bases, with 12 bases sitting between them. Per the germline V gene, CDR1 is SGDLS and CDR2 is YYNGEE. The CDR3 contains 16 residues. CDR3 nucleotide sequence: TGTGCCAGCAGCGTAGGCCTCAGGGAGGATAATTCACCCCTCCACTTT. Translation: CASSVGLREDNSPLHF.

This chain joins TRBV9 and TRBJ1-2, with TRBD1 matching over 11 bases. The CDR3 is 14 residues long. The ends lost 1 base at V and 6 bases at J; junction bases unmatched: 2. Germline lookup yields CDR1 SGDLS and CDR2 YYNGEE. CDR3 region: CASSVKGQGDGYTF. In DNA form, the CDR3 reads TGTGCCAGCAGCGTAAAGGGACAGGGGGATGGCTACACCTTC.

This clone appeared once. The chain joins TRBV7-2 to TRBJ2-1; TRBD1 agrees at 8 bases. The ends lost 1 base at V and 4 bases at J; junction bases unmatched: 6. The CDR3 is made up of 16 amino acids. Germline CDR1 SGHTA, CDR2 FQGNSA. CDR3 bases: TGTGCCAGCAGCTTAGTATCCGGGACAGGTTACAATGAGCAGTTCTTC. This gives the protein CASSLVSGTGYNEQFF.

The V call is TRBV18, the J call TRBJ2-3; D remains ambiguous. V lost 3 bases and J 1 base, leaving 5 bases between the germline ends. The CDR3 consists of 13 residues. CDR1 KGHSH and CDR2 LQKENI come from the germline V gene. The CDR3 nucleotides read TGTGCCAGCTCACCCCAGGGCACAGATACGCAGTATTTT. This sequence encodes CASSPQGTDTQYF.

This chain uses TRBV12-3 or TRBV12-4 with TRBJ2-1; D ambiguous. The CDR3 sequence is 13 residues long. Trimming took 2 bases from V and 8 from J, leaving 10 bases between them. CDR3 protein: CASSLSGSHEQFF. The CDR3 bases are TGTGCCAGCAGTTTATCCGGTTCACATGAGCAGTTCTTC.

This chain connects TRBV24-1 to TRBJ2-5, with a weak D call TRBD2 (6 bases). Germline CDR1 KGHDR, CDR2 SFDVKD. Trimming pared 4 bases from V and 1 base from J, leaving 12 bases between. This CDR3 spans 15 amino acids. Written as DNA, the CDR3 is TGTGCCACCAGTGACCCGGGACTGCGCCAAGAGACCCAGTACTTC. Its protein product is CATSDPGLRQETQYF.

The chain recombines TRBV5-4 with TRBJ2-3, with 11 bases matching TRBD2. The V segment lost 4 bases and the J segment 2 bases; nucleotides outside the gene matches: 6. The CDR3 runs to 16 residues. From germline, CDR1 is SGHNT and CDR2 YYREEE (reference sequence). DNA for the CDR3: TGTGCCAGCAGCAGTCTAGCGGGGGGTGTCACAGATACGCAGTATTTT. The encoded protein is CASSSLAGGVTDTQYF.